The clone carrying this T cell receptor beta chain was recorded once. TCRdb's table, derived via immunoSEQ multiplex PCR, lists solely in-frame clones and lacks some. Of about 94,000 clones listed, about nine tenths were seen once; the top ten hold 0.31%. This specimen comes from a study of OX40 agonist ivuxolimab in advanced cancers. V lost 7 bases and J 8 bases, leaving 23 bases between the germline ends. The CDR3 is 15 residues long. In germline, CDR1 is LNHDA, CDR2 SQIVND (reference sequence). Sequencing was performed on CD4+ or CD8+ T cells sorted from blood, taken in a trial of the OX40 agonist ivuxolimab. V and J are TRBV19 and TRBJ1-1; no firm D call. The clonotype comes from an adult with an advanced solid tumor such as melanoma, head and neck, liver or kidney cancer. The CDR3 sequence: CASIGPAGPSREAFF. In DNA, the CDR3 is TGTGCCAGTATCGGGCCCGCCGGGCCAAGTAGAGAAGCTTTCTTT.